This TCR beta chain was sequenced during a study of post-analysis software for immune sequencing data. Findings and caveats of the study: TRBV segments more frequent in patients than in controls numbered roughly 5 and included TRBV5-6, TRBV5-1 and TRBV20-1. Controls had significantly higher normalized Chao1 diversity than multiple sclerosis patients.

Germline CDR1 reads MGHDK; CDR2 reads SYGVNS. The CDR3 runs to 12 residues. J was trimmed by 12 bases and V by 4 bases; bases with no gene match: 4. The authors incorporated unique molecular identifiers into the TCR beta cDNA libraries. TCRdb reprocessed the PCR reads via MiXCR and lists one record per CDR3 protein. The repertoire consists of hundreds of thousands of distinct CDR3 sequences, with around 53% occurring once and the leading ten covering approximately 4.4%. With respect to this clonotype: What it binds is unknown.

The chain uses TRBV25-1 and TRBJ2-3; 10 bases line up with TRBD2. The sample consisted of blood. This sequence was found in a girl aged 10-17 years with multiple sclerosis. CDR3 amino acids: CASSGTSGYQYF. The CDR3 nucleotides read TGTGCCAGCAGTGGGACTAGCGGTTATCAGTATTTT.